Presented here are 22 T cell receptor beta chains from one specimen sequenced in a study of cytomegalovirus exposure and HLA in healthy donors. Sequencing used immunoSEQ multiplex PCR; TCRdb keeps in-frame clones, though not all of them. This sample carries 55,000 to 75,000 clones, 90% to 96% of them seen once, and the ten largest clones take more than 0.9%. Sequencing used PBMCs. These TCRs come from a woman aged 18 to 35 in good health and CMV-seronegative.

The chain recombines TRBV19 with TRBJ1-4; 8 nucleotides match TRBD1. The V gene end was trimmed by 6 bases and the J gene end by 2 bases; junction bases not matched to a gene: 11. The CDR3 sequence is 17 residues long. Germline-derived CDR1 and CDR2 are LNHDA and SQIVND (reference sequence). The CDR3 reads CASREGQGFATNEKLFF. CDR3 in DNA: TGTGCCAGTAGGGAAGGACAGGGATTCGCGACTAATGAAAAACTGTTTTTT.

CDR3 sequence: CASLGTSGENEQFF. The CDR3 coding sequence is TGTGCCAGTCTCGGGACTAGCGGGGAAAATGAGCAGTTCTTC. The genes are TRBV6-5 and TRBJ2-1; the match to TRBD2 covers 13 bases. The trim removed 9 bases at V and 7 bases at J, leaving 6 bases unmatched. The germline V gene has CDR1 MNHEY and CDR2 SVGAGI. There are 14 residues in the CDR3.

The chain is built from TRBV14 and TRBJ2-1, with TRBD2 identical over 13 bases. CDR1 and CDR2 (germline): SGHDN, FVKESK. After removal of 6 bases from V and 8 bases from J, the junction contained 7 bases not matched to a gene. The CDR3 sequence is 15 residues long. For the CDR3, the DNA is TGTGCCAGCAGGTATACTAGCGGGGGGGCCGATGAGCAGTTCTTC. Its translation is CASRYTSGGADEQFF.

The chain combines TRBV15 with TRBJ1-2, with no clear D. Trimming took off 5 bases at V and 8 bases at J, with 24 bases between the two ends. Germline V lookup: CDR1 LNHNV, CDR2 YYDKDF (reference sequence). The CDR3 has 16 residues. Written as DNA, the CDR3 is TGTGCCACCAGCCCCGTCCAGGCGTGGGTCTCGGGGGGCTACACCTTC. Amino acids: CATSPVQAWVSGGYTF.

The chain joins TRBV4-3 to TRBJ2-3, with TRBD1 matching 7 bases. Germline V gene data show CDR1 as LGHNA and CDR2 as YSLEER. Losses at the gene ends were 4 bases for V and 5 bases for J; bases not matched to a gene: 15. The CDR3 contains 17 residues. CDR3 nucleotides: TGCGCCAGCAGCCGGACAGGAGCTTCCCCCTGGGTAGATACGCAGTATTTT. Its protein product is CASSRTGASPWVDTQYF.

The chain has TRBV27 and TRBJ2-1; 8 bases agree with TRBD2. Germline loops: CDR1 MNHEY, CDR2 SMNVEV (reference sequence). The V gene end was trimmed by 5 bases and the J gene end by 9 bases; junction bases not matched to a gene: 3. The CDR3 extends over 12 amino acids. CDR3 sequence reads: CASSPGRGEQFF. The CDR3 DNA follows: TGTGCCAGCAGTCCCGGGAGGGGTGAGCAGTTCTTC.

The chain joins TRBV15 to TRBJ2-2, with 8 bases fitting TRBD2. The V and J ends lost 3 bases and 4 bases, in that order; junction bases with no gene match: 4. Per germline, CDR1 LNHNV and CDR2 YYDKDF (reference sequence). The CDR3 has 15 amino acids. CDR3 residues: CATSSGREVTGELFF. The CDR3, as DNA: TGTGCCACCAGCAGCGGGCGGGAGGTCACCGGGGAGCTGTTTTTT.

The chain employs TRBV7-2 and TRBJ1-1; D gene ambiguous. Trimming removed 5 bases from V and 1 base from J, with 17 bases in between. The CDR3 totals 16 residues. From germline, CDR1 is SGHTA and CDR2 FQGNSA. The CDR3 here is CASSPYRKPPNTEAFF. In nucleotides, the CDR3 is TGTGCCAGCAGCCCGTACAGAAAACCACCGAACACTGAAGCTTTCTTT.

CDR3 sequence: CASSPRDTQYF. CDR3 DNA sequence: TGTGCCAGCAGCCCCCGGGATACGCAGTATTTT. This chain joins TRBV14 and TRBJ2-3; D uncertain. V was shortened by 4 bases and J by 6 bases, with 5 bases between the two germline ends. The CDR3 is 11 residues long. CDR1 is SGHDN, CDR2 FVKESK, per germline.

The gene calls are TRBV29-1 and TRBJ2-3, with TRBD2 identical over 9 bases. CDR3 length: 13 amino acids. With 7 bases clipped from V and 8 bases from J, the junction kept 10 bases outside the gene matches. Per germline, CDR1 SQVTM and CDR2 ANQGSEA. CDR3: CSALTSGPSTQYF. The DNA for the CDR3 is TGCAGCGCACTGACTAGCGGTCCCAGTACGCAGTATTTT.

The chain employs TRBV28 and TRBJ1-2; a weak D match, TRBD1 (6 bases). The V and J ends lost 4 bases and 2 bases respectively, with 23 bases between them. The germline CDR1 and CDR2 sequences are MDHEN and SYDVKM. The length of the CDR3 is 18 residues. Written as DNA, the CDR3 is TGTGCCAGCAGTTCCCACCGGGACAAAAGAGCCTTCAACTATGGCTACACCTTC. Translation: CASSSHRDKRAFNYGYTF.

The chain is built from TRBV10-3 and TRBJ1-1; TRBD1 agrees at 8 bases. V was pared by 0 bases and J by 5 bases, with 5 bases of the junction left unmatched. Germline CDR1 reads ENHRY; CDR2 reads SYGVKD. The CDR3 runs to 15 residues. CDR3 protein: CAISESGQGWTEAFF. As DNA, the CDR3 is TGTGCCATCAGTGAGTCTGGACAGGGTTGGACTGAAGCTTTCTTT.

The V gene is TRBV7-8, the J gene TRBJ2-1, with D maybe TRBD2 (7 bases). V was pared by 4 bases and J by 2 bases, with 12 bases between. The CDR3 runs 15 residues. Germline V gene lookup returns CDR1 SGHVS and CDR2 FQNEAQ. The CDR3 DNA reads TGTGCCAGCAGCTCAAGGGGGGGAACCTACAATGAGCAGTTCTTC. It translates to CASSSRGGTYNEQFF.

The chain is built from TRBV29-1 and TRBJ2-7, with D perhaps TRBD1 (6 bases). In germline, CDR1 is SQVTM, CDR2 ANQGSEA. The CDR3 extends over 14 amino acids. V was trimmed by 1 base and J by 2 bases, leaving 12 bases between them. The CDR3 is CSVEVNRETYEQYF. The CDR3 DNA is TGCAGCGTTGAAGTCAACAGGGAAACCTACGAGCAGTACTTC.

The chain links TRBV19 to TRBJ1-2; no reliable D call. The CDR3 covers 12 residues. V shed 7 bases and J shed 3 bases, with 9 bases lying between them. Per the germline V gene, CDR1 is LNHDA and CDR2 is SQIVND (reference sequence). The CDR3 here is CASTPRDYGYTF. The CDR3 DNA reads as TGTGCCAGTACACCCCGGGACTATGGCTACACCTTC.

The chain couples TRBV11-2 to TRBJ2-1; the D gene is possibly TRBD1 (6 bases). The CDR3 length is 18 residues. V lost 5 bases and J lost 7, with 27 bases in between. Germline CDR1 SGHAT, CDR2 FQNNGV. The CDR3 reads CASSVLGFGGRWGNEQFF. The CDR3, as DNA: TGTGCCAGCAGCGTACTGGGGTTTGGGGGCCGTTGGGGGAATGAGCAGTTCTTC. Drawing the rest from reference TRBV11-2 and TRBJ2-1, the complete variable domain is EAGVAQSPRYKIIEKRQSVAFWCNPISGHATLYWYQQILGQGPKLLIQFQNNGVVDDSQLPKDRFSAERLKGVDSTLKIQPAKLEDSAVYLCASSVLGFGGRWGNEQFFGPGTRLTVL.

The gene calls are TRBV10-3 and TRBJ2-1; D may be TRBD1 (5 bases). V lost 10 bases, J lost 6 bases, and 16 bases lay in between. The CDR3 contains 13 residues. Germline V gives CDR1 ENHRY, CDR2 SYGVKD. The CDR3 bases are TGTGCCACCCAAGACAGAGAGGTCAATGAGCAGTTCTTC. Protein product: CATQDREVNEQFF.

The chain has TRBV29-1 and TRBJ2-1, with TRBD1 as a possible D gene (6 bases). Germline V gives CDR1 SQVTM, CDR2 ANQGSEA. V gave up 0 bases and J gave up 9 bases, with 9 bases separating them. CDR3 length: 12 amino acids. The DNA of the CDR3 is TGCAGCGTTGAAGAGGGGGCGGTTGAGCAGTTCTTC. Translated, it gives CSVEEGAVEQFF.

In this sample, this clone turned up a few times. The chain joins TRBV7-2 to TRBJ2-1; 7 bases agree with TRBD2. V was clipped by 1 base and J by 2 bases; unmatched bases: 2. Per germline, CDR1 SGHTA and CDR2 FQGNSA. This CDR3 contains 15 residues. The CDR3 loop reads CASSLGDYPYNEQFF. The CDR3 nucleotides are TGTGCCAGCAGCTTAGGGGACTACCCCTACAATGAGCAGTTCTTC.

CDR3 amino acids: CASSQDPRTRNEQFF. The CDR3 region has the DNA TGCGCCAGCAGCCAAGATCCGAGGACTCGCAATGAGCAGTTCTTC. V is TRBV4-3 and J is TRBJ2-1; possibly TRBD2 for D (5 bases). The CDR3 is 15 amino acids. Germline lookup yields CDR1 LGHNA and CDR2 YSLEER. V lost 0 bases to trimming and J lost 6 bases, with 12 bases between them.

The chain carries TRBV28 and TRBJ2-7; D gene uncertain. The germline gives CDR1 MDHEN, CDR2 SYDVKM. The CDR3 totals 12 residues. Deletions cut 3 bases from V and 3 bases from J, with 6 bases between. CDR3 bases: TGTGCCAGCAGTTTTCAAAACTACGAGCAGTACTTC. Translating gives CASSFQNYEQYF.

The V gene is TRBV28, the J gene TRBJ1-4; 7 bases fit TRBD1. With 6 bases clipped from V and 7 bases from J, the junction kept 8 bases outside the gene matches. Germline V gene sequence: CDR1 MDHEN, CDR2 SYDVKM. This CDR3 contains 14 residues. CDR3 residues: CASRQQGRSEKLFF. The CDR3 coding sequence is TGTGCCAGCAGGCAACAGGGGCGGAGTGAAAAACTGTTTTTT.